This TCR beta chain was identified in a study of shared clonotypes between healthy human individuals. Study-level background: Those who served as donors were a couple of women and three men between the ages of 18 and 49.

TCRdb's copy holds only in-frame clones and misses some; the assay was immunoSEQ multiplex PCR. Of roughly 95,000 clones listed, more than 45% are singletons. Germline V CDR1 and CDR2: SQVTM, ANQGSEA. This CDR3 region has 14 residues. V was trimmed by 4 bases and J by 3 bases, leaving 16 bases between them. Many counts were recorded for this clone. The chain carries TRBV29-1 and TRBJ2-7; D unclear. The receptor comes from a middle-aged woman in good health. Some clones in this sample may be carry-over from other donors' samples. Sequencing used PBMCs. CDR3 region: CSVVGRLNDYEQYF. For the CDR3, the DNA is TGCAGCGTTGTGGGCAGGCTCAATGACTACGAGCAGTACTTC.